Here is one T cell receptor (beta chain) with its context. Its antigen is still unknown. Amplification used 60 Vbeta primers and 13 Jbeta primers. The protocol was immunoSEQ multiplex PCR, while the TCRdb copy is restricted to in-frame clones and leaves out a portion. Of approximately 150,000 clones detected, 75% to 85% appear once; the ten largest clones hold 3.5% to 4.5%. The data stem from a study of cytomegalovirus exposure and HLA in healthy donors. Regarding the study as a whole: The study flagged some 180 TCR beta chains as cytomegalovirus-associated.

The CDR3 extends over 14 amino acids. The gene calls are TRBV21-1 and TRBJ2-7; the table calls TRBD2, which could not be checked here. TRBV21-1 is shown as a pseudogene. The TCR comes from a human donor in good health. Sequences were obtained from PBMCs. The DNA of the CDR3 is TGTGCCAGCAGCAACAACGGGAGGGTCTACGAGCAGTACTTC. It translates to CASSNNGRVYEQYF.